These T cell receptor beta chains were read from a single sample in a study of blood T cell repertoires in COVID-19. Some clones are missing from TCRdb's copy, which holds only in-frame ones; the method was immunoSEQ multiplex PCR. The sample consists of about 210,000 clones, 90% to 95% of them appearing once. Sequences were obtained from peripheral blood. Receptors originate from a man in his thirties or forties with acute or convalescent COVID-19. Each CDR3 is given with its conserved first and last residue. A D gene is named only where the DNA matches it firmly. Expanded clones get a size class; other rows say once, few or many, or leave the size out.

clone_size d_call j_call v_call cdr3_nt cdr3_aa
NA TRBD1 TRBJ2-5 TRBV25-1 TGTGCCAGCAACCCGGGACAGGGGAATGGGGGAGAGACCCAGTACTTC CASNPGQGNGGETQYF
NA NA TRBJ2-1 TRBV7-8 TGTGCCAGCAGCTTAGTAGCTTACAATGAGCAGTTCTTC CASSLVAYNEQFF
NA NA TRBJ1-6 TRBV30 TGTGCCTGGAAACAGAATAATTCACCCCTCCACTTT CAWKQNNSPLHF
once NA TRBJ2-5 TRBV29-1 TGCAGCGTTTGGGGGGGGCAGGAGACCCAGTACTTC CSVWGGQETQYF
NA NA TRBJ2-4 TRBV2 TGTGCCAGCAGTGAATGGCAGATAAGCATTCAGTACTTC CASSEWQISIQYF
NA NA TRBJ2-1 TRBV30 TGTGCCTGGAGTGATGCCGGGCGCGCGGGGGCCCAGAATGAGCAGTTCTTC CAWSDAGRAGAQNEQFF
once NA TRBJ1-3 TRBV6-6 TGTGCCAGCAGTTACTCGAGAGGCCTCTCTGGAAACACCATATATTTT CASSYSRGLSGNTIYF
NA TRBD2 TRBJ2-7 TRBV4-1 TGCGCCAGCAGCCAAGGTGCTGGGACTAGCGGGGGATATACCTACGAGCAGTACTTC CASSQGAGTSGGYTYEQYF
once NA TRBJ1-5 TRBV7-9 TGTGCCAGCAGCTCAGTACTCCAGGGTTCCCCTCAGCCCCAGCATTTT CASSSVLQGSPQPQHF
NA NA TRBJ1-5 TRBV30 TGTGCCTGGAGTGCAGGGGAGCGGCAGCCCCAGCATTTT CAWSAGERQPQHF
NA TRBD2 TRBJ2-1 TRBV28 TGTGCCAGCAGCGCGACTAGCGGGGGGCTCAATGAGCAGTTCTTC CASSATSGGLNEQFF
NA NA TRBJ1-1 TRBV28 TGTGCCAGCGTTAAACTTCAGAACACTGAAGCTTTCTTT CASVKLQNTEAFF
NA NA TRBJ1-1 TRBV3-1/TRBV3-2 TGTGCCAGCAGCCCCCGGACGGGAACTGAAGCTTTCTTT CASSPRTGTEAFF
NA TRBD1 TRBJ2-7 TRBV6-5 TGTGCCAGCAGTCGGGACAGGGCGGACGAGCAGTACTTC CASSRDRADEQYF
NA NA TRBJ1-4 TRBV28 TGTGCCAGCAGTTTTTATCGGCGGGTTCCCGGAAAACTGTTTTTT CASSFYRRVPGKLFF
NA NA TRBJ1-1 TRBV13 TGTGCCAGCAGCCGGAGGATGAACACTGAAGCTTTCTTT CASSRRMNTEAFF
NA NA TRBJ2-3 TRBV9 TGTGCCAGCAGCGTTGGCAACACAGATACGCAGTATTTT CASSVGNTDTQYF
NA TRBD2 TRBJ2-1 TRBV5-1 TGCGCCAGCAGCATGACTAGCGGGAGATACAATGAGCAGTTCTTC CASSMTSGRYNEQFF
NA NA TRBJ2-2 TRBV6-6 TGTGCCAGCAGTTATTCTCAGGGGCTGTTTTTT CASSYSQGLFF
NA NA TRBJ2-1 TRBV11-3 TGTGCCAGCAGCTTAGGACAGCTTAATGAGCAGTTCTTC CASSLGQLNEQFF
NA TRBD1 TRBJ1-5 TRBV24-1 TGTGCCACCAGTGAAAGCGGACAGGGTCAACAGCCCCAGCATTTT CATSESGQGQQPQHF
NA NA TRBJ1-1 TRBV19 TGTGCCAGTAGTCTAAAGTCAGGGATCACTGAAGCTTTCTTT CASSLKSGITEAFF
NA NA TRBJ1-1 TRBV4-2 TGTGCCAGCAGCCAAGGTCAGGTGGGTGACAGCAGGGCTTTCTTT CASSQGQVGDSRAFF
NA NA TRBJ2-7 TRBV7-9 TGTGCCAGCAGCCGAGGAGGCGAGCAGTACTTC CASSRGGEQYF
NA TRBD2 TRBJ2-3 TRBV3-1/TRBV3-2 TGTGCCAGCAGCTTTTTAGCGGGGGAGCGCACAGATACGCAGTATTTT CASSFLAGERTDTQYF
few NA TRBJ1-4 TRBV7-6 TGTGCCAGCAGCCACCTTGGAGGCCCAACTAATGAAAAACTGTTTTTT CASSHLGGPTNEKLFF
NA TRBD1 TRBJ1-6 TRBV28 TGTGTGACAGGGACTTCACCCCTCCACTTT CVTGTSPLHF
NA TRBD1 TRBJ1-2 TRBV7-2 TGTGCCAGCAGCTACCAGACAGGGGTGAGCGGCTACACCTTC CASSYQTGVSGYTF
NA NA TRBJ1-6 TRBV3-1/TRBV3-2 TGTGCCAGCAGCCAAGAACGGGTTATGAATTCACCCCTCCACTTT CASSQERVMNSPLHF